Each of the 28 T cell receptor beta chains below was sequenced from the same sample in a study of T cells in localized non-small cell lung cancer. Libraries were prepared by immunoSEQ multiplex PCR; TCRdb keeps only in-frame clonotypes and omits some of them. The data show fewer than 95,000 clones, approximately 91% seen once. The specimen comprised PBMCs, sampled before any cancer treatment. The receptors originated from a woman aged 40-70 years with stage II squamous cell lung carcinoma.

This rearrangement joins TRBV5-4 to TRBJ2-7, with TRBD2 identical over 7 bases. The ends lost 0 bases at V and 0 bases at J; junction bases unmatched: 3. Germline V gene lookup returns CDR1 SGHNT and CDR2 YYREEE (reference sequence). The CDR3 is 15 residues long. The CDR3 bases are TGTGCCAGCAGCTTGGTCGGGGGGAGCTCCTACGAGCAGTACTTC. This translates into CASSLVGGSSYEQYF.

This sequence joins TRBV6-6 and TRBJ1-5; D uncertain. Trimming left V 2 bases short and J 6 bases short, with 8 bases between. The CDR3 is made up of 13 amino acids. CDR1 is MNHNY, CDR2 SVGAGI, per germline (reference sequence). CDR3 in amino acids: CASSYDGVQPQHF. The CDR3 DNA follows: TGTGCCAGCAGTTACGATGGGGTTCAGCCCCAGCATTTT.

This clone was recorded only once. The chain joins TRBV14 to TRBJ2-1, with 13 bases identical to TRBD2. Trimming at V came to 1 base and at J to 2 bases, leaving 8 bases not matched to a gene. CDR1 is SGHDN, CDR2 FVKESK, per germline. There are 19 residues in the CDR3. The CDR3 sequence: CASSQAPTSGRIPYNEQFF. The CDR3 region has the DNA TGTGCCAGCAGCCAAGCCCCGACTAGCGGGAGGATTCCCTACAATGAGCAGTTCTTC.

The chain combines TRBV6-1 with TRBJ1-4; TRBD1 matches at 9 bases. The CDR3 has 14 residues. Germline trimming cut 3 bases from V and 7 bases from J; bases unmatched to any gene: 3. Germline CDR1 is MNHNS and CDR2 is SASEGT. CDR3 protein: CASSDGTGPEKLFF. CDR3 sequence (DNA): TGTGCCAGCAGTGACGGGACAGGGCCTGAAAAACTGTTTTTT.

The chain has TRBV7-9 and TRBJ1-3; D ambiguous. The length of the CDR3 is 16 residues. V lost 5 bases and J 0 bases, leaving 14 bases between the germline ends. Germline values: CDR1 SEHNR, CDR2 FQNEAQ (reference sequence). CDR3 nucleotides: TGTGCCAGCAGCCACCGGGAGGGCCGCTCTGGAAACACCATATATTTT. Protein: CASSHREGRSGNTIYF. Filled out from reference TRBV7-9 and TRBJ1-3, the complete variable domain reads DTGVSQNPRHKITKRGQNVTFRCDPISEHNRLYWYRQTLGQGPEFLTYFQNEAQLEKSRLLSDRFSAERPKGSFSTLEIQRTEQGDSAMYLCASSHREGRSGNTIYFGEGSWLTVV.

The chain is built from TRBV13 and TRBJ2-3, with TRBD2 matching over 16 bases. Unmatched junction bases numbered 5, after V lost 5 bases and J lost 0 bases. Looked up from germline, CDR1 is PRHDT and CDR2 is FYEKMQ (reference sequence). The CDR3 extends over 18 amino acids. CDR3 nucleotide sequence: TGTGCCAGCAGCCCGGGGACTAGCGGGAGGGCTAGCACAGATACGCAGTATTTT. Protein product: CASSPGTSGRASTDTQYF.

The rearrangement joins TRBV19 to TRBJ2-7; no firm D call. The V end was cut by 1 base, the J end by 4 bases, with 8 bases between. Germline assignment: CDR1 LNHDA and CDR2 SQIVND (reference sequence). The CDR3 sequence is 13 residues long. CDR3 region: CASSIGSGYEQYF. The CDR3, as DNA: TGTGCCAGTAGTATAGGCTCCGGGTACGAGCAGTACTTC.

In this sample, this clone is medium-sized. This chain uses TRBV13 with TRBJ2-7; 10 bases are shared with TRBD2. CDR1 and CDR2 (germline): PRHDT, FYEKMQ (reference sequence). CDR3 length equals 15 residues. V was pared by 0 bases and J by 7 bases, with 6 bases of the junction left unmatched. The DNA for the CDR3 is TGTGCCAGCAGCTTAGGACTAGCGGGATTTGGAGAGCAGTACTTC. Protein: CASSLGLAGFGEQYF. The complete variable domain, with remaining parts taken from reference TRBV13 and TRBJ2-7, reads AAGVIQSPRHLIKEKRETATLKCYPIPRHDTVYWYQQGPGQDPQFLISFYEKMQSDKGSIPDRFSAQQFSDYHSELNMSSLELGDSALYFCASSLGLAGFGEQYFGPGTRLTVT.

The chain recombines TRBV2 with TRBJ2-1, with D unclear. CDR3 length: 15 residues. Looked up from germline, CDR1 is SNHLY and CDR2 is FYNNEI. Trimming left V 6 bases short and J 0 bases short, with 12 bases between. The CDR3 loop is CASRATSSSYNEQFF. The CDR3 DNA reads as TGTGCCAGCAGGGCGACGAGTAGCTCCTACAATGAGCAGTTCTTC.

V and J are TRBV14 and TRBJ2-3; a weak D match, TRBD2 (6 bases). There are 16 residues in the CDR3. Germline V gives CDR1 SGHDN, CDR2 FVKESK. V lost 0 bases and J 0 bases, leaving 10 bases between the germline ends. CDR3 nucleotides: TGTGCCAGCAGCCAAGAACGCGGGACTAGCACAGATACGCAGTATTTT. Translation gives CASSQERGTSTDTQYF.

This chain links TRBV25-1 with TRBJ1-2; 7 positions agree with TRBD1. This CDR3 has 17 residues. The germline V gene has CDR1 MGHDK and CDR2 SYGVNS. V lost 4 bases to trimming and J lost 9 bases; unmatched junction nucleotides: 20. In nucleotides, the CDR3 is TGTGCCAGCAGTGGGGGGGGAACAGGGGCCACCCCTCGGAGCTACACCTTC. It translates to CASSGGGTGATPRSYTF.

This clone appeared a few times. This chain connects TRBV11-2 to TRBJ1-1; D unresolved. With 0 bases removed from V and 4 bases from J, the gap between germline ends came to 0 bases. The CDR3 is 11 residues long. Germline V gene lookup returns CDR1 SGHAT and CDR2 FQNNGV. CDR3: CASSLDTEAFF. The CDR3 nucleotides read TGTGCCAGCAGCTTAGACACTGAAGCTTTCTTT.

CDR3: CASSQGRGQETQYF. Written as DNA, the CDR3 is TGCGCCAGCAGCCAAGGTCGGGGGCAAGAGACCCAGTACTTC. The V call is TRBV4-1, the J call TRBJ2-5; the D gene is possibly TRBD2 (6 bases). Germline assignment: CDR1 MGHRA and CDR2 YSYEKL. V dropped 1 base and J dropped 2 bases, with 8 bases sitting between them. CDR3 length equals 14 residues.

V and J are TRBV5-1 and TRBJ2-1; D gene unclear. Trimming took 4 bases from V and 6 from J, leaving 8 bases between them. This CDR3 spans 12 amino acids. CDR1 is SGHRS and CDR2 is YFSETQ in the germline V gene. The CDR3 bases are TGCGCCAGCAGCCTCTCTCTCAATGAGCAGTTCTTC. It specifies CASSLSLNEQFF.

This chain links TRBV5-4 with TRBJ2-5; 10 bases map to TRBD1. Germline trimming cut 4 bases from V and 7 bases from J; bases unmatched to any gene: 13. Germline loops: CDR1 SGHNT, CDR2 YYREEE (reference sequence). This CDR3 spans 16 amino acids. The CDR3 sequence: CASSRNRDRGGGTQYF. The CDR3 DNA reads TGTGCCAGCAGCCGAAACCGGGACAGGGGAGGGGGGACCCAGTACTTC.

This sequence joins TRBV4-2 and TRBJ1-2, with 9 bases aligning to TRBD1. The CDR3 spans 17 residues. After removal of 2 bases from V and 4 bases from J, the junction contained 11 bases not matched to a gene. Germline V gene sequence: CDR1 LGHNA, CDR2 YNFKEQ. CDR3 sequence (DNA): TGTGCCAGCAGCCAATCTCCCGGGACAGGGAGGTCCTATGGCTACACCTTC. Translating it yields CASSQSPGTGRSYGYTF.

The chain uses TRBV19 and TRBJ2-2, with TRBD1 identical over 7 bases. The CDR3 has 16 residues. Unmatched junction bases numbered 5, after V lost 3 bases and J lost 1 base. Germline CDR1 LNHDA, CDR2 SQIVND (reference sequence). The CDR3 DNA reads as TGTGCCAGTAGTATGCGGACAGGACAGAACACCGGGGAGCTGTTTTTT. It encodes CASSMRTGQNTGELFF.

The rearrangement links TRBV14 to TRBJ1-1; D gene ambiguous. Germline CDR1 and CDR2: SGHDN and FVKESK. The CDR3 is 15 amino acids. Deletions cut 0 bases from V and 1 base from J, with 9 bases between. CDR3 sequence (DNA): TGTGCCAGCAGCCAAGATCCCCGCCGGAACACTGAAGCTTTCTTT. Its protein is CASSQDPRRNTEAFF.

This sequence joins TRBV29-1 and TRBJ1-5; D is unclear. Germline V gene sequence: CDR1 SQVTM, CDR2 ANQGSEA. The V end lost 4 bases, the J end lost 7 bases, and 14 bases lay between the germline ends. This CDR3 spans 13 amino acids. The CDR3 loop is CSVASGPKQPQHF. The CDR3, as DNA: TGCAGCGTTGCCAGTGGTCCAAAGCAGCCCCAGCATTTT.

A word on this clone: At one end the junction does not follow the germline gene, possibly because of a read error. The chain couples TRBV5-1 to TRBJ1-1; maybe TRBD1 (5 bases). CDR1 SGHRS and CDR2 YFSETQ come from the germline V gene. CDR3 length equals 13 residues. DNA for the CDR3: TGCGCCAGCAGCTTGGAGGAGGGAGGGACCCCAGGTTTT. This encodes CASSLEEGGTPGF.

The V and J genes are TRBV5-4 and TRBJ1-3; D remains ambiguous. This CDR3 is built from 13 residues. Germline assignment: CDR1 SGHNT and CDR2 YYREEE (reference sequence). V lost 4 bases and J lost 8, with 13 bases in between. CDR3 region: CASSPYLGDTIYF. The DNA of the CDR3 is TGTGCCAGCAGCCCATACTTGGGAGACACCATATATTTT.

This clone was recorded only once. CDR3: CASSLEVAGGSDTQYF. The CDR3 DNA follows: TGTGCCAGCAGCTTGGAGGTAGCGGGAGGATCAGATACGCAGTATTTT. V usage is TRBV5-4 and J usage is TRBJ2-3; 10 nucleotides align to TRBD2. Per germline, CDR1 SGHNT and CDR2 YYREEE (reference sequence). The CDR3 has 16 residues. V gave up 0 bases and J gave up 4 bases; unmatched junction bases: 5.

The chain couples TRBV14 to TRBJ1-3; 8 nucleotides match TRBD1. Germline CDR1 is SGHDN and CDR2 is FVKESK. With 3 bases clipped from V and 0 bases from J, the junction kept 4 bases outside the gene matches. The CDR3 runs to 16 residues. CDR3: CASSQRQGISGNTIYF. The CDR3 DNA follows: TGTGCCAGCAGCCAGAGACAGGGGATCTCTGGAAACACCATATATTTT.

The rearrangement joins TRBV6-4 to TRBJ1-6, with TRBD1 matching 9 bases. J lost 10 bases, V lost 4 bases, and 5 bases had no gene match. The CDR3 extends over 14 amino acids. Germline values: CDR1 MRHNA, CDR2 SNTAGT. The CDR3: CASSVRDRDSPLHF. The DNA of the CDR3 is TGTGCCAGCAGTGTAAGGGACAGGGACTCACCCCTCCACTTT.

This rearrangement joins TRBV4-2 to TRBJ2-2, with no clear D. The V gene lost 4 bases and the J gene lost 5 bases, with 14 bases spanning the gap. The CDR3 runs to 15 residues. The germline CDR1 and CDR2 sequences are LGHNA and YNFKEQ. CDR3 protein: CASSPSPIPTGELFF. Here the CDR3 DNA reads TGTGCCAGCAGCCCCTCCCCCATTCCAACCGGGGAGCTGTTTTTT.

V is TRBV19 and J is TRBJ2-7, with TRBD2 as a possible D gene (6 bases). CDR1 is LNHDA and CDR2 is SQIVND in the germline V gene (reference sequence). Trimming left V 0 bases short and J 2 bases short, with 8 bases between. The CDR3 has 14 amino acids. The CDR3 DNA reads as TGTGCCAGTAGTATAGACGGGAGCCCCTACGAGCAGTACTTC. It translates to CASSIDGSPYEQYF.

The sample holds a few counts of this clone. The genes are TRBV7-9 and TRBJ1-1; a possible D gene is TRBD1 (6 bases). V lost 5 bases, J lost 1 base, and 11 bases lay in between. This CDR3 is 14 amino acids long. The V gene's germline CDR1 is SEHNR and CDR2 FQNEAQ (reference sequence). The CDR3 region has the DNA TGTGCCAGCAGCCCGGAGGACAGGAACACTGAAGCTTTCTTT. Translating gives CASSPEDRNTEAFF.

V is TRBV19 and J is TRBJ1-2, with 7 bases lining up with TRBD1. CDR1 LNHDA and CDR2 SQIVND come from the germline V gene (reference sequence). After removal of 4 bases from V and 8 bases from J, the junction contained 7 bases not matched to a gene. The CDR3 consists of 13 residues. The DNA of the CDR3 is TGTGCCAGTAGTAACCGACAGGGAGAGGGCTACACCTTC. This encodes CASSNRQGEGYTF.